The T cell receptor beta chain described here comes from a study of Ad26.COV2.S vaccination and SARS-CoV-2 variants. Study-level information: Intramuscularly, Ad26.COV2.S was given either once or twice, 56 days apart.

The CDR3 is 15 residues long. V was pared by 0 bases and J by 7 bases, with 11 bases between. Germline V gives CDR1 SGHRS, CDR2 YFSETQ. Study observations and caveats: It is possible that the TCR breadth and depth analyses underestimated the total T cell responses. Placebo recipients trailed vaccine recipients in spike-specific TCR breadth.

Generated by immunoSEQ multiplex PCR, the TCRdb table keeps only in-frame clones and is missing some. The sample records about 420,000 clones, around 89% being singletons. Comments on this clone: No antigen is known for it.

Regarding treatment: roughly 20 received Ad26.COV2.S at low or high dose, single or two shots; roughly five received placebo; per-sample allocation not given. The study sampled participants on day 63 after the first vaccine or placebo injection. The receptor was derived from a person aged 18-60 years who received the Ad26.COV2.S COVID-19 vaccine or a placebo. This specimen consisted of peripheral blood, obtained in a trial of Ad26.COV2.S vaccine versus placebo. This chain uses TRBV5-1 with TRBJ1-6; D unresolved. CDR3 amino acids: CASSLEILGNSPLHF. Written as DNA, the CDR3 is TGCGCCAGCAGCTTGGAGATTTTGGGGAATTCACCCCTCCACTTT. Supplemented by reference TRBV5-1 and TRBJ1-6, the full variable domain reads KAGVTQTPRYLIKTRGQQVTLSCSPISGHRSVSWYQQTPGQGLQFLFEYFSETQRNKGNFPGRFSGRQFSNSRSEMNVSTLELGDSALYLCASSLEILGNSPLHFGNGTRLTVT.